This entry lists 32 T cell receptor beta chains sequenced from one sample in a study of blood T cell repertoires in COVID-19. Using immunoSEQ multiplex PCR, the repertoire was profiled, and TCRdb retains in-frame clones only, with some absent. Of 70,000 to 90,000 clones in the sample, about four fifths are singletons; the top ten hold approximately 12%. Sequencing used peripheral blood. The receptors stem from a human donor in a cohort sampled during active COVID-19.

The chain links TRBV6-6 to TRBJ1-6; TRBD1 matches at 8 bases. The CDR3 loop spans 16 amino acids. Germline CDR1 MNHNY, CDR2 SVGAGI (reference sequence). Trimming removed 6 bases from V and 0 bases from J; junction bases left unmatched: 4. CDR3 DNA: TGTGCCAGCAGGCGGGACAGGAGCTCCTATAATTCACCCCTCCACTTT. Protein sequence: CASRRDRSSYNSPLHF.

The chain carries TRBV6-1 and TRBJ1-6, with TRBD1 matching over 10 bases. The CDR3 has 17 amino acids. V lost 4 bases, J lost 7 bases, and 10 bases stayed unmatched. Germline-derived CDR1 and CDR2 are MNHNS and SASEGT. In nucleotides, the CDR3 is TGTGCCAGCAGTGTCCGCCGGGACAGGGGAAGGAATTCACCCCTCCACTTT. Protein sequence: CASSVRRDRGRNSPLHF.

This clone was observed a handful of times. The gene calls are TRBV9 and TRBJ2-7; 11 bases match TRBD2. Per germline, CDR1 SGDLS and CDR2 YYNGEE. The CDR3 spans 15 residues. V was clipped by 4 bases and J by 1 base; unmatched bases: 4. CDR3 residues: CASSPRLAGSYEQYF. The CDR3 region has the DNA TGTGCCAGCAGCCCAAGACTAGCGGGGTCCTACGAGCAGTACTTC.

This chain connects TRBV10-3 to TRBJ2-3; TRBD2 might be the D (6 bases). The CDR3 runs 15 residues. Germline values: CDR1 ENHRY, CDR2 SYGVKD. Between the trimmed V and J ends, which lost 0 bases and 0 bases, there was a span of 7 bases. In DNA, the CDR3 is TGTGCCATCAGTGAGTCTGGGACTAGCACAGATACGCAGTATTTT. Its protein is CAISESGTSTDTQYF.

This chain connects TRBV30 to TRBJ1-4; weak D call: TRBD1 (5 bases). The length of the CDR3 is 14 residues. CDR1 GTSNPN and CDR2 SVGIG come from the germline V gene (reference sequence). Trimming left V 5 bases short and J 10 bases short, with 20 bases between. The CDR3 bases are TGTGCCTGGGGCCGGGGCGGGGCCTTACGAAAACTGTTTTTT. Translated, it gives CAWGRGGALRKLFF.

J is TRBJ2-1 and V is TRBV6-6; 11 nucleotides agree with TRBD1. This CDR3 is built from 16 residues. Germline trimming cut 6 bases from V and 8 bases from J; bases unmatched to any gene: 12. CDR1 MNHNY and CDR2 SVGAGI come from the germline V gene (reference sequence). CDR3 nucleotides: TGTGCCAGCAGGCGCGCCGGGGACAGGGGGGGTGATGAGCAGTTCTTC. Residues: CASRRAGDRGGDEQFF.

The rearrangement links TRBV18 to TRBJ1-5; possibly TRBD1 for D (5 bases). CDR1 is KGHSH and CDR2 is LQKENI in the germline V gene. CDR3 size: 15 residues. Trimming removed 3 bases from V and 0 bases from J, with 9 bases in between. This CDR3 reads CASSPGGNSNQPQHF. CDR3 in DNA: TGTGCCAGCTCACCGGGGGGAAATAGCAATCAGCCCCAGCATTTT.

The rearrangement uses TRBV4-1 and TRBJ1-3; D is unresolved. Germline lookup yields CDR1 MGHRA and CDR2 YSYEKL. V lost 1 base, J lost 4 bases, and 8 bases lay in between. The CDR3 runs 14 residues. CDR3 bases: TGCGCCAGCAGCCAAGTATCACTAGGAAACACCATATATTTT. It encodes CASSQVSLGNTIYF.

The rearrangement links TRBV19 to TRBJ1-5, with TRBD1 identical over 7 bases. CDR3 length equals 16 residues. The V gene end was trimmed by 3 bases and the J gene end by 3 bases; junction bases not matched to a gene: 8. CDR1 and CDR2 (germline): LNHDA, SQIVND (reference sequence). The DNA for the CDR3 is TGTGCCAGTAGTATGTGGCAGGGGGAGGTCAATCAGCCCCAGCATTTT. This codes for CASSMWQGEVNQPQHF.

The chain combines TRBV3-1 (or the pseudogene TRBV3-2) with TRBJ1-3; no definite D call. Germline lookup yields CDR1 LGHDT and CDR2 YNNKEL (reference sequence). The CDR3 consists of 15 residues. Trimming left V 4 bases short and J 0 bases short, with 10 bases between. The CDR3 region is CASSPAYSSGNTIYF. The CDR3 DNA is TGTGCCAGCAGCCCTGCCTACAGCTCTGGAAACACCATATATTTT.

The J gene is TRBJ2-1, the V gene TRBV27; 10 positions match TRBD1. Germline loops: CDR1 MNHEY, CDR2 SMNVEV (reference sequence). J was trimmed by 0 bases and V by 2 bases; bases with no gene match: 10. The CDR3 loop spans 19 amino acids. CDR3 nucleotides: TGTGCCAGCAGTTTAGGACAGGGGGTTGGTGGCAGCTCCTACAATGAGCAGTTCTTC. Translated: CASSLGQGVGGSSYNEQFF.

Only one count was recorded for this clone. V usage is TRBV9 and J usage is TRBJ2-1; maybe TRBD2 (5 bases). Per germline, CDR1 SGDLS and CDR2 YYNGEE. The CDR3 contains 14 residues. Between the trimmed V and J ends, which lost 0 bases and 7 bases, there was a span of 11 bases. The CDR3 is CASSVGTGKNEQFF. In DNA form, the CDR3 reads TGTGCCAGCAGCGTAGGGACCGGGAAAAATGAGCAGTTCTTC.

This chain links TRBV5-1 with TRBJ1-1; 7 bases agree with TRBD1. The CDR3 is made up of 17 amino acids. Trimming cost V 1 base and J 0 bases; bases outside gene matches: 9. Germline loops: CDR1 SGHRS, CDR2 YFSETQ. The CDR3 DNA reads as TGCGCCAGCAGCTTGACCCCGACAGGGATCATGAACACTGAAGCTTTCTTT. As protein: CASSLTPTGIMNTEAFF.

V usage is TRBV25-1 and J usage is TRBJ1-3; maybe TRBD1 (6 bases). The germline V and J ends were trimmed by 3 bases and 3 bases, with 15 bases remaining between them. The CDR3 has 16 residues. Germline CDR1 MGHDK, CDR2 SYGVNS. The CDR3 DNA is TGTGCCAGCAGTGACGGGGGGCGAGTCGGTGGAAACACCATATATTTT. It translates to CASSDGGRVGGNTIYF.

This sequence joins TRBV18 and TRBJ2-3; D is undetermined. V lost 5 bases and J 3 bases, leaving 18 bases between the germline ends. The CDR3 is 16 amino acids. Germline CDR1 and CDR2: KGHSH and LQKENI. This CDR3 is CASSEVRGTGTDTQYF. In nucleotides, the CDR3 is TGTGCCAGCTCAGAAGTTAGAGGTACTGGAACAGATACGCAGTATTTT.

This clone came up a few times. In DNA, the CDR3 is TGTGCCTGGAGTAGGGGTGAAGCTTTCTTT. This encodes CAWSRGEAFF. The chain joins TRBV30 to TRBJ1-1; D may be TRBD1 (5 bases). This CDR3 is built from 10 residues. The germline gives CDR1 GTSNPN, CDR2 SVGIG (reference sequence). The V end lost 2 bases, the J end lost 7 bases, and 5 bases lay between the germline ends.

This rearrangement joins TRBV7-9 to TRBJ2-2; TRBD1 agrees at 9 bases. Germline V gives CDR1 SEHNR, CDR2 FQNEAQ (reference sequence). V gave up 5 bases and J gave up 5 bases; unmatched junction bases: 9. There are 16 residues in the CDR3. The CDR3 nucleotides read TGTGCCAGCAGCCAGGACAGGGGAGGTTTAACCGGGGAGCTGTTTTTT. This encodes CASSQDRGGLTGELFF.

The chain carries TRBV7-9 and TRBJ1-1; no reliable D call. The CDR3 contains 16 residues. V lost 3 bases to trimming and J lost 0 bases, with 14 bases between them. The germline gives CDR1 SEHNR, CDR2 FQNEAQ (reference sequence). The CDR3: CASSFSGYGMNTEAFF. Here the CDR3 DNA reads TGTGCCAGCAGCTTTTCGGGGTACGGAATGAACACTGAAGCTTTCTTT. The variable domain in full, with the rest retrieved from reference TRBV7-9 and TRBJ1-1, is DTGVSQNPRHKITKRGQNVTFRCDPISEHNRLYWYRQTLGQGPEFLTYFQNEAQLEKSRLLSDRFSAERPKGSFSTLEIQRTEQGDSAMYLCASSFSGYGMNTEAFFGQGTRLTVV.

This sequence joins TRBV6-5 and TRBJ1-1; possible D gene TRBD1, 6 bases. The CDR3 contains 14 residues. Trimming removed 6 bases at V and 6 bases at J, with 17 bases between. CDR1 and CDR2 from the germline V gene are MNHEY and SVGAGI. In nucleotides, the CDR3 is TGTGCCAGCAGAAACACAGGGTATTACGCTGAAGCTTTCTTT. Its protein product is CASRNTGYYAEAFF.

V is TRBV5-5 and J is TRBJ1-6; 7 nucleotides align to TRBD1. Germline CDR1 is SGHKS and CDR2 is YYEKEE (reference sequence). V was pared by 2 bases and J by 9 bases, with 11 bases of the junction left unmatched. This CDR3 has 16 residues. The CDR3 DNA is TGTGCCAGCAGCTTCGGGGGAGACAGGGCCGGTTCACCCCTCCACTTT. Protein: CASSFGGDRAGSPLHF.

This chain uses TRBV4-1 with TRBJ1-4; 9 bases line up with TRBD1. Germline loops: CDR1 MGHRA, CDR2 YSYEKL. The CDR3 sequence is 17 residues long. V shed 3 bases and J 7 bases; nucleotides not matched to a gene: 12. The CDR3 protein is CASSQDQDRGRGEKLFF. CDR3 DNA: TGCGCCAGCAGCCAGGACCAGGACAGGGGCAGGGGTGAAAAACTGTTTTTT.

This chain links TRBV7-8 with TRBJ2-7, with 11 bases fitting TRBD2. Trimming removed 2 bases from V and 1 base from J; junction bases left unmatched: 4. Germline loops: CDR1 SGHVS, CDR2 FQNEAQ. This CDR3 has 16 residues. CDR3 sequence reads: CASSLSTSGSSYEQYF. The CDR3 nucleotides read TGTGCCAGCAGCTTATCAACTAGCGGGAGTTCCTACGAGCAGTACTTC.

The gene calls are TRBV5-1 and TRBJ2-3; 12 nucleotides align to TRBD1. The CDR3 totals 16 residues. Trimming took 4 bases from V and 2 from J; bases not matched to a gene: 5. Germline lookup yields CDR1 SGHRS and CDR2 YFSETQ. CDR3 region: CASSSQGQGATDTQYF. The CDR3 DNA reads as TGCGCCAGCAGCAGCCAGGGACAGGGGGCCACAGATACGCAGTATTTT.

This rearrangement joins TRBV5-1 to TRBJ2-1, with TRBD2 identical over 8 bases. Looked up from germline, CDR1 is SGHRS and CDR2 is YFSETQ. Losses at the gene ends were 0 bases for V and 5 bases for J; bases not matched to a gene: 4. The CDR3 is 15 amino acids. The CDR3 region has the DNA TGCGCCAGCAGCTTGGCACTAGCGGAACACAATGAGCAGTTCTTC. It is translated as CASSLALAEHNEQFF.

The chain couples TRBV5-8 to TRBJ1-2, with D perhaps TRBD1 (5 bases). V was clipped by 1 base and J by 8 bases, with 18 bases between them. The CDR3 spans 15 residues. In germline, CDR1 is SGHTS, CDR2 YDEGEE. CDR3 coding DNA: TGTGCCAGCAGCTTGACCGGTCAGGGTGTACCCGGCTACACCTTC. Its protein is CASSLTGQGVPGYTF. The entire variable domain, with the rest obtained from reference TRBV5-8 and TRBJ1-2, is as follows: EAGVTQSPTHLIKTRGQQATLRCSPISGHTSVYWYQQALGLGLQFLLWYDEGEERNRGNFPPRFSGRQFPNYSSELNVNALELEDSALYLCASSLTGQGVPGYTFGSGTRLTVV.

V usage is TRBV5-4 and J usage is TRBJ1-6; TRBD1 is a possible D gene (5 bases). This CDR3 has 17 residues. The germline gives CDR1 SGHNT, CDR2 YYREEE (reference sequence). V lost 4 bases and J lost 1, with 15 bases in between. The CDR3 sequence is CASSLGGGGSYNSPLHF. DNA of the CDR3: TGTGCCAGCAGCCTCGGAGGTGGGGGGTCCTATAATTCACCCCTCCACTTT.

This sequence joins TRBV5-4 and TRBJ1-2; a possible D gene is TRBD1 (5 bases). The CDR3 contains 13 residues. Per the germline V gene, CDR1 is SGHNT and CDR2 is YYREEE (reference sequence). Trimming shortened V by 0 bases and J by 3 bases, and 6 bases separated the two germline ends. The CDR3 loop reads CASSLGGDYGYTF. The CDR3 coding sequence is TGTGCCAGCAGCTTGGGGGGGGACTATGGCTACACCTTC. Combining the CDR3 with reference TRBV5-4 and TRBJ1-2 gives the whole variable domain ETGVTQSPTHLIKTRGQQVTLRCSSQSGHNTVSWYQQALGQGPQFIFQYYREEENGRGNFPPRFSGLQFPNYSSELNVNALELDDSALYLCASSLGGDYGYTFGSGTRLTVV.

A few counts support this clone. The V call is TRBV5-6, the J call TRBJ1-6, with 7 bases that match TRBD1. Looked up from germline, CDR1 is SGHDT and CDR2 is YYEEEE. Unmatched junction bases numbered 11, after V lost 3 bases and J lost 8 bases. The CDR3 is 16 residues long. The CDR3 DNA reads TGTGCCAGCAGCTGGGACAGCTCGTCTGGTGATTCACCCCTCCACTTT. Amino acid sequence: CASSWDSSSGDSPLHF.

The V call is TRBV6-6, the J call TRBJ2-7; TRBD2 agrees at 8 bases. Germline V gene lookup returns CDR1 MNHNY and CDR2 SVGAGI (reference sequence). The trim removed 10 bases at V and 4 bases at J, leaving 9 bases unmatched. CDR3 length: 13 residues. CDR3 nucleotides: TGTGCCACCTCGAGTAGCGGGATATACGAGCAGTACTTC. It specifies CATSSSGIYEQYF.

This clone was seen a handful of times. The rearrangement joins TRBV18 to TRBJ1-3; D remains ambiguous. This CDR3 has 14 residues. V dropped 4 bases and J dropped 7 bases, with 14 bases sitting between them. The germline gives CDR1 KGHSH, CDR2 LQKENI. The CDR3 sequence is CASSLGPGGNTIYF. CDR3 DNA sequence: TGTGCCAGCTCACTGGGCCCGGGAGGTAACACCATATATTTT.

V is TRBV7-8 and J is TRBJ1-2, with D uncertain. In germline, CDR1 is SGHVS, CDR2 FQNEAQ. The CDR3 is 13 residues long. V lost 3 bases to trimming and J lost 7 bases, with 12 bases between them. Here the CDR3 reads CASSFNPTGGYTF. The CDR3 DNA sequence: TGTGCCAGCAGCTTCAATCCCACCGGTGGCTACACCTTC.

About this clone: The sample carries other DNA sequences with the same CDR3. The chain links TRBV27 to TRBJ2-3, with a weak D call TRBD2 (6 bases). Germline loops: CDR1 MNHEY, CDR2 SMNVEV (reference sequence). This CDR3 is 15 amino acids long. The ends were cut back, 9 bases at V and 10 bases at J, with 26 bases in the middle. The CDR3 protein is CASSTSPGLITAQYF. The CDR3 nucleotides are TGTGCCAGTAGTACATCGCCGGGACTGATTACGGCGCAGTATTTT.